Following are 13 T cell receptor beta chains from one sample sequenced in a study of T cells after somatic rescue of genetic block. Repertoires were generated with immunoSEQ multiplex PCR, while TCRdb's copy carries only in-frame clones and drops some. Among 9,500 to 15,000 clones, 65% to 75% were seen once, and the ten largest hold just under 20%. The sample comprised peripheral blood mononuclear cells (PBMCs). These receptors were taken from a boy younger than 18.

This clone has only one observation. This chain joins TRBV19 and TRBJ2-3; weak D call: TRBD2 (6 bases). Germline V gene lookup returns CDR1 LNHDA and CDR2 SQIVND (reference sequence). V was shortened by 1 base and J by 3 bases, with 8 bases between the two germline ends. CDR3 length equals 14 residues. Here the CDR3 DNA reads TGTGCCAGTAGTATAGCGGGAGATACAGATACGCAGTATTTT. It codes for CASSIAGDTDTQYF.

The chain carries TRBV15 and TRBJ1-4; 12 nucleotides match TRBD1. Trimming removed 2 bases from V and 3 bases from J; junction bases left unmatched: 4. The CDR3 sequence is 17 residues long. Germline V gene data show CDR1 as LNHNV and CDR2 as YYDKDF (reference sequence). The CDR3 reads CATSRPGQGAANEKLFF. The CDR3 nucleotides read TGTGCCACCAGCAGACCGGGACAGGGGGCAGCTAATGAAAAACTGTTTTTT.

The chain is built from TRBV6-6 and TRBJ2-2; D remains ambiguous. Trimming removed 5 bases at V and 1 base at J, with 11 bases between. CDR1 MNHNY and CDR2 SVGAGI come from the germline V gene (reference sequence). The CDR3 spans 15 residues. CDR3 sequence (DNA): TGTGCCAGCAGTGCCGGGTCTCTGAACACCGGGGAGCTGTTTTTT. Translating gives CASSAGSLNTGELFF.

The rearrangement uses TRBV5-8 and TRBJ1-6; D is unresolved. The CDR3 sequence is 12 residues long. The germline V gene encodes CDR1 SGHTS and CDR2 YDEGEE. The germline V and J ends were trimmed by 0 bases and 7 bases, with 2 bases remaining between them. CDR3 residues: CASSLGNSPLHF. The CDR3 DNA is TGTGCCAGCAGCTTGGGAAATTCACCCCTCCACTTT.

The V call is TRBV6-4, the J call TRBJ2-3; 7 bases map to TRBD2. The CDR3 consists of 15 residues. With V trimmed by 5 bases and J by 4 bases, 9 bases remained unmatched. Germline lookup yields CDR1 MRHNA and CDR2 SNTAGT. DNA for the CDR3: TGTGCCAGCAGTAGATTTGCGGGAGCAGCAGATACGCAGTATTTT. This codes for CASSRFAGAADTQYF.

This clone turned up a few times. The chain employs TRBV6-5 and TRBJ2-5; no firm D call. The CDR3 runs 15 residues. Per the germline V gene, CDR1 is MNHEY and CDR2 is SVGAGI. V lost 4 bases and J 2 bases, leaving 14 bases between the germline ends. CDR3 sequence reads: CASSSRPLAQETQYF. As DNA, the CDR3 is TGTGCCAGCAGTTCCCGCCCCTTAGCACAAGAGACCCAGTACTTC.

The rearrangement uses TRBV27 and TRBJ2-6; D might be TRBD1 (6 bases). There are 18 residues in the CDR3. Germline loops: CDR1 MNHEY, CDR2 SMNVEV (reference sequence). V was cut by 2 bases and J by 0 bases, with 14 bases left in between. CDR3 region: CASSLGNRASSGANVLTF. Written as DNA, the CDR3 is TGTGCCAGCAGTTTAGGGAACAGGGCGAGCTCTGGGGCCAACGTCCTGACTTTC.

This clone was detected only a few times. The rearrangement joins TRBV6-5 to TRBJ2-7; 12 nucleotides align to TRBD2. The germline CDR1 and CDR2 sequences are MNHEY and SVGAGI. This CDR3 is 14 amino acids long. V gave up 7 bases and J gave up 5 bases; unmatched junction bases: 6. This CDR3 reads CASTRLAGAHEQYF. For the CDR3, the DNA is TGTGCCAGCACCCGACTAGCGGGAGCCCACGAGCAGTACTTC.

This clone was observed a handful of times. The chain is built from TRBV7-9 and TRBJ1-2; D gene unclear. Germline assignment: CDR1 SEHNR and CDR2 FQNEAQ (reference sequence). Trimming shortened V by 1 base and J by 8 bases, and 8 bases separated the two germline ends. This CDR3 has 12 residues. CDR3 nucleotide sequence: TGTGCCAGCAGCTTAGAGGTTGAGGGCTACACCTTC. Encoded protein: CASSLEVEGYTF.

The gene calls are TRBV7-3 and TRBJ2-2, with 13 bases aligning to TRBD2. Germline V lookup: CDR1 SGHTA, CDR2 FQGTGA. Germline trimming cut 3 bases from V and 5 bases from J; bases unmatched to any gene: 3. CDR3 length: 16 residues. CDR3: CASSFQGLAGTGELFF. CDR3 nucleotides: TGTGCCAGCAGCTTCCAGGGACTAGCGGGAACCGGGGAGCTGTTTTTT.

The CDR3 sequence is CASSSSRVASYLIYEQYF. CDR3 DNA: TGTGCCAGCAGCTCTAGCCGGGTGGCCAGCTACCTAATCTACGAGCAGTACTTC. This chain links TRBV11-3 with TRBJ2-7, with D maybe TRBD2 (5 bases). Germline assignment: CDR1 SGHNT and CDR2 YENEEA. Trimming stripped 4 bases from V and 3 bases from J, with 25 bases between. This CDR3 region has 18 residues.

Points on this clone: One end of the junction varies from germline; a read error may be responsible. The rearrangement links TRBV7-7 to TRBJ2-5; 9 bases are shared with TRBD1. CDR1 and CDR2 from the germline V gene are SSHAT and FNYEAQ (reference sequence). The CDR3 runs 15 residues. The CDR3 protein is CASSRATGGGETQYF. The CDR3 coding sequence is TGTGCTAGCAGCCGAGCCACAGGGGGCGGAGAGACCCAGTACTTC.

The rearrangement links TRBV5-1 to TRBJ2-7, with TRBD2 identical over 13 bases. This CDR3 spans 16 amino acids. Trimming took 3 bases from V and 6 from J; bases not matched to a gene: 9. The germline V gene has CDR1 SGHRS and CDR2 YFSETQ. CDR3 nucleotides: TGCGCCAGCAGCTCAAGGACTAGCGGGAGTTATAGCGAGCAGTACTTC. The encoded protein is CASSSRTSGSYSEQYF.